This T cell receptor beta chain originates from a study of Graves' ophthalmopathy and Graves' hyperthyroidism. Study-level points and caveats: Both a 70.59% sensitivity and an approximately 79% specificity characterized the model's predictions of ophthalmopathy progression.

This clonotype was seen repeatedly, ten times or more. Its target is not known. Using RNA transcripts, the TCR beta CDR3 regions were amplified. An initial RT-PCR round employing HTBI primers preceded a second-round multiplex PCR. TCRdb independently ran MiXCR on the multiplex PCR reads; one entry per CDR3 protein. The sample includes about 620,000 distinct CDR3 sequences, about 20% of them seen just once. There are 15 residues in the CDR3. The germline V gene encodes CDR1 LNHNV and CDR2 YYDKDF (reference sequence). V shed 3 bases and J shed 5 bases, with 16 bases lying between them. The rearrangement uses TRBV15 and TRBJ1-1; D is possibly TRBD1 (5 bases). This TCR derives from a woman between 18 and 29 years old with stable Graves' hyperthyroidism. Some clones in this sample may be carry-over from other donors' samples. The specimen was peripheral blood. DNA of the CDR3: TGTGCCACCAGCAGGATGATCAGGGAGGGAACTGAAGCTTTCTTT. This gives the protein CATSRMIREGTEAFF.